This T cell receptor beta chain was identified in a study of regulatory T cells in long-lasting Graves disease. The ends lost 4 bases at V and 4 bases at J; junction bases unmatched: 3. CDR3 length equals 13 residues. Germline loops: CDR1 LGHDT, CDR2 YNNKEL (reference sequence). The time point was: persistent/refractory GD, antithyroid drugs over 5 years with positive TRAb. Researchers made the TCR library from RNA that was extracted from PBMCs. The collection involved drawing around 10 milliliters of peripheral blood into EDTA tubes. This clonotype was observed many times. Relying on iRepertoire HTBI primers and Arm-PCR of CDR3 regions, the team built TCR beta libraries. In the original workflow: Analysis of the samples identified over 60 TRBV and more than eleven TRBJ segments. A single record per CDR3 protein comes from TCRdb applying MiXCR to the multiplex PCR reads. These V and J calls derive from TCRdb rather than the authors' analysis. The sample yields 400,000 to 500,000 distinct CDR3 sequences, approximately 22% seen once.

The source was peripheral blood mononuclear cells (PBMCs), collected when the disease was refractory, from a patient treated with antithyroid drugs. This rearrangement joins TRBV3-1 to TRBJ1-1; 7 bases are a match to TRBD1. The receptor's source is a female donor with Graves disease. CDR3 amino acids: CASSPDRVTEAFF. CDR3 nucleotides: TGTGCCAGCAGCCCCGACAGGGTCACTGAAGCTTTCTTT.